The rows below give T cell receptor beta chains drawn from one sample of a study of immune characterization of retroperitoneal liposarcoma. MiXCR, run by TCRdb on the PCR reads, gives a single entry per CDR3 protein. The sample contains around 8,000 distinct CDR3 sequences, more than 25% of which appear only once. The sample taken for sequencing was blood. All receptors come from a male donor with retroperitoneal liposarcoma. The CDR3 runs from the conserved cysteine through the conserved F or W. The D gene is left open where the match is weak. Some rows have no size entry. The others give once, few or many, or a class for an expanded clone.

clone_size	j_call	v_call	d_call	cdr3_nt	cdr3_aa
medium-sized	TRBJ1-2	TRBV27	-	TGTGCCAGCAGTCAATGGCAGGGGATGTATGGCTACACCTTC	CASSQWQGMYGYTF
-	TRBJ2-3	TRBV5-1	-	TGCGCCAGCAGAGGCCCGTCGACAGATACGCAGTATTTT	CASRGPSTDTQYF
-	TRBJ2-1	TRBV7-2	-	TGTGCCAGCAGCTTAGCACCCTCTGAGAGGAGGGAGCAGTTCTTC	CASSLAPSERREQFF
-	TRBJ2-7	TRBV6-6	TRBD2	TGTGCCAGCAGTTACTCCATTGAGGGACTAGCGACCGACGGGGGCTCCTACGAGCAGTACTTC	CASSYSIEGLATDGGSYEQYF
few	TRBJ2-1	TRBV4-2	-	TGTGCCAGCAGCCAGTGGGTTGGGGGGAACCCTAGGGAGCAGTTCTTC	CASSQWVGGNPREQFF
-	TRBJ1-2	TRBV6-1	-	TGTGCCAGCCGGGCCGGGCCATACTATGGCTACACCTTC	CASRAGPYYGYTF
few	TRBJ1-2	TRBV4-2	-	TGTGCCAGCAGCCAAGCTGGTAACAGGAACTATGGCTACACCTTC	CASSQAGNRNYGYTF
-	TRBJ2-1	TRBV6-1	TRBD2	TGTGCCAGCAGTTACGAGCGGGAGACTGAGCAGTTCTTC	CASSYERETEQFF
many	TRBJ2-1	TRBV10-1	-	TGCGCCAGCAAGAGAACCGGGACAAACTACGAGCAGTTCTTC	CASKRTGTNYEQFF
large	TRBJ2-2	TRBV27	-	TGTGCCAGCACTTTTGGGGCATCCACCGCCTCCGGGGAGCTGTTTTTT	CASTFGASTASGELFF
-	TRBJ2-1	TRBV27	-	TGTGCCAGCAGTTCCCCGAGCGGACTCTCCTACGAGCAGTTCTTC	CASSSPSGLSYEQFF
large	TRBJ2-1	TRBV6-1	TRBD2	TGTGCCAGCAGTGAATGGGCTAGCGGGAGGGGGTCCTACAATGAGCAGTTCTTC	CASSEWASGRGSYNEQFF
large	TRBJ2-1	TRBV6-1	-	TGTGCCAGCAGTCCCGCGACGGCGGTGACCTACAATGAGCAGTTCTTC	CASSPATAVTYNEQFF
-	TRBJ1-2	TRBV18	TRBD1	TGTGCCAGCTCACCCGGACAGGACCAACTCTACACCTTC	CASSPGQDQLYTF
few	TRBJ2-7	TRBV6-1	-	TGTGCCAGCAGTGAAGATGGGAGACCTTCCTACGAGCAGTACTTC	CASSEDGRPSYEQYF
-	TRBJ2-1	TRBV6-6	TRBD2	TGTGCCAGTCGAACCCACGGGAGGGCGTCCAATGAGCAGTTCTTC	CASRTHGRASNEQFF
-	TRBJ2-2	TRBV6-6	-	TGTGCCAGCAAGGCGTCCGCAAACACCGGGGAGCTGTTTTTT	CASKASANTGELFF
many	TRBJ2-1	TRBV27	TRBD2	TGTGCCAGCAGTACCCGACTCCCGGGACTAGCGGGAGTTGGTAATGAGCAGTTCTTC	CASSTRLPGLAGVGNEQFF
-	TRBJ2-7	TRBV6-1	TRBD2	TGTGCCAGCAGTGGGGGGGGGGGTAGTCAGAACTACGAGCAGTACTTC	CASSGGGGSQNYEQYF
few	TRBJ2-3	TRBV10-3	TRBD2	TGTGCCATTAAGCGGGAGGTAGCAGATACGCAGTATTTT	CAIKREVADTQYF
-	TRBJ2-7	TRBV10-2	-	TGCGCCAGCAGGGGCGACCGATACGAGCAGTACTTC	CASRGDRYEQYF
-	TRBJ2-1	TRBV11-3	-	TGTGCCAGCAGCCCACGGGATAGCAATGAGCAGTTCTTC	CASSPRDSNEQFF
-	TRBJ2-3	TRBV28	-	TGTGCCAGCAGTCCCCCCGTGCGGAATACGCAGTATTTT	CASSPPVRNTQYF
-	TRBJ2-5	TRBV6-1	-	TGTGCCAGCGTAGGCAGGCCGGACGAGACCCAGTACTTC	CASVGRPDETQYF
-	TRBJ2-1	TRBV11-3	-	TGTGCCAACAGCAAGTCGGGGGGACAGAGGCGCTACAATGAGCAGTTCTTC	CANSKSGGQRRYNEQFF
few	TRBJ2-5	TRBV12-3/TRBV12-4	-	TGTGCCAGCAGTATCAGGGATTTCGGGGAGACCCAGTACTTC	CASSIRDFGETQYF
-	TRBJ2-1	TRBV27	-	TGTGCCAGCAGTTATTCTTGGGGCGATAGCTCCTACAATGAGCAGTTCTTC	CASSYSWGDSSYNEQFF